One and the same sample provided the 13 T cell receptor beta chains below, sequenced in a study of blood T cells in healthy people across ages. Together with a sample-barcoded 5' primer, a J-beta primer mix was included in a second PCR lasting about 6 to 11 cycles. TCRdb passed the 5' RACE reads through MiXCR, listing each CDR3 protein once. The table has hundreds of thousands of distinct CDR3 sequences, roughly half seen once; the top ten hold approximately 15%. Sequencing was performed on blood. Receptors originate from a woman of 80 years or more in good health.

The chain couples TRBV7-9 to TRBJ1-1; the match to TRBD1 covers 11 bases. Trimming took 5 bases from V and 3 from J; bases not matched to a gene: 8. CDR1 and CDR2 (germline): SEHNR, FQNEAQ (reference sequence). CDR3 size: 16 residues. As DNA, the CDR3 is TGTGCCAGCAGCCCCTACGGACAGGGGGCTCACACTGAAGCTTTCTTT. Its protein is CASSPYGQGAHTEAFF.

The genes are TRBV3-1 and TRBJ1-5, with no clear D. Trimming left V 3 bases short and J 6 bases short, with 9 bases between. The CDR3 is 13 amino acids. Looked up from germline, CDR1 is LGHDT and CDR2 is YNNKEL (reference sequence). The CDR3 protein is CASSQSESQPQHF. Written as DNA, the CDR3 is TGTGCCAGCAGCCAGTCAGAGAGTCAGCCCCAGCATTTT.

With respect to this clonotype: A read error is possible here, since a much larger clone lies one base away. The V gene is TRBV5-1, the J gene TRBJ2-7; maybe TRBD1 (7 bases). This CDR3 region has 14 residues. CDR1 and CDR2 (germline): SGHRS, YFSETQ. V lost 7 bases and J 6 bases, leaving 20 bases between the germline ends. For the CDR3, the DNA is TGCGCCAGCCGGGGGTATACAGGGGCCTGCGAGCAGTACTTC. It yields the protein CASRGYTGACEQYF.

The chain combines TRBV7-6 with TRBJ2-1, with D hard to call. The V gene lost 5 bases and the J gene lost 0 bases, with 11 bases spanning the gap. CDR3 length equals 15 residues. Germline CDR1 and CDR2: SGHVS and FNYEAQ. The CDR3 DNA sequence: TGTGCCAGCAGCCGACCGGAGAGCTCCTACAATGAGCAGTTCTTC. Translated, it gives CASSRPESSYNEQFF.

In its sample, this clonotype was seen many times. The V gene is TRBV7-8, the J gene TRBJ1-4; D ambiguous. V was pared by 2 bases and J by 2 bases, with 6 bases between. Germline V gene sequence: CDR1 SGHVS, CDR2 FQNEAQ. The CDR3 loop spans 14 amino acids. CDR3 bases: TGTGCCAGCAGCTTACGGGAGACTAATGAAAAACTGTTTTTT. The encoded protein is CASSLRETNEKLFF.

This clonotype was counted ten times or more. This chain connects TRBV12-3 or TRBV12-4 to TRBJ1-2; D might be TRBD1 (6 bases). CDR3 size: 13 residues. Trimming pared 6 bases from V and 4 bases from J, leaving 12 bases between. The CDR3 reads CASRRTEIYGYTF. The CDR3 DNA sequence: TGTGCCAGCAGAAGGACAGAGATCTATGGCTACACCTTC.

The chain uses TRBV7-2 and TRBJ2-4; D might be TRBD2 (6 bases). The end of the DNA fits TRBJ2-7 better, so the J call may be wrong. The V gene's germline CDR1 is SGHTA and CDR2 FQGNSA. This CDR3 has 17 residues. The CDR3 reads CASSFYPKGDSTYEQYF. CDR3 in DNA: TGTGCCAGCAGCTTTTACCCGAAAGGGGACTCCACCTACGAGCAGTACTTC.

CDR3 amino acids: CASSVEGNTIYF. In DNA form, the CDR3 reads TGTGCCAGCAGCGTAGAAGGAAACACCATATATTTT. This chain joins TRBV9 and TRBJ1-3; D not resolved. The CDR3 length is 12 residues. The ends were cut back, 0 bases at V and 4 bases at J, with 2 bases in the middle. Germline CDR1 reads SGDLS; CDR2 reads YYNGEE.

The chain joins TRBV5-1 to TRBJ2-7; 7 bases fit TRBD1. This CDR3 region has 14 residues. The germline gives CDR1 SGHRS, CDR2 YFSETQ. With 3 bases clipped from V and 12 bases from J, the junction kept 15 bases outside the gene matches. Written as DNA, the CDR3 is TGCGCCAGCAGCTCGGGACAGCCCCAAGAGACCCGGTACTTC. Translating gives CASSSGQPQETRYF.

The chain couples TRBV5-1 to TRBJ2-7; 8 bases fit TRBD2. The V gene's germline CDR1 is SGHRS and CDR2 YFSETQ. The CDR3 contains 15 residues. J gave up 3 bases and V 0 bases, and 5 bases lay outside the gene matches. CDR3 coding DNA: TGCGCCAGCAGCTTGGAGGCTAGCGGGTACTACGAGCAGTACTTC. It is translated as CASSLEASGYYEQYF.

J is TRBJ2-7 and V is TRBV28, with D perhaps TRBD2 (5 bases). CDR1 and CDR2 from the germline V gene are MDHEN and SYDVKM. The ends were cut back, 6 bases at V and 4 bases at J, with 16 bases in the middle. CDR3 length: 14 residues. Here the CDR3 DNA reads TGTGCCAGCAGAGCAGGAGGCGGTCGGTACGAGCAGTACTTC. Amino acids: CASRAGGGRYEQYF.

The table lists this clonotype with many counts. This rearrangement joins TRBV7-9 to TRBJ2-1; 9 bases fit TRBD2. The CDR3 length is 17 residues. The V and J ends lost 4 bases and 6 bases, in that order; junction bases with no gene match: 13. Germline-derived CDR1 and CDR2 are SEHNR and FQNEAQ (reference sequence). The DNA for the CDR3 is TGTGCCAGCAGCTCGAACCGTCGCGGGAGGGCCCCCAATGAGCAGTTCTTC. Protein: CASSSNRRGRAPNEQFF. The full variable domain, with the rest looked up from reference TRBV7-9 and TRBJ2-1, is DTGVSQNPRHKITKRGQNVTFRCDPISEHNRLYWYRQTLGQGPEFLTYFQNEAQLEKSRLLSDRFSAERPKGSFSTLEIQRTEQGDSAMYLCASSSNRRGRAPNEQFFGPGTRLTVL.

The chain has TRBV9 and TRBJ1-1; the D is unclear. Germline V CDR1 and CDR2: SGDLS, YYNGEE. The CDR3 loop spans 15 amino acids. Trimming took 0 bases from V and 5 from J, leaving 14 bases between them. The CDR3 spells CASSVGLGRRTEAFF. The CDR3 coding sequence is TGTGCCAGCAGCGTAGGATTAGGGAGGAGGACTGAAGCTTTCTTT.